This is a list of T cell receptor beta chains from one sample in a study of beta chain features in type 1 diabetes. Using immunoSEQ multiplex PCR, the repertoire was profiled, and TCRdb retains in-frame clones only, with some absent. The repertoire holds hundreds of thousands of clones, about 12% seen once, with 0.017% in the top ten. The specimen was naive CD4+ T cells from blood. The receptors come from a man between 18 and 29 years old in good health. CDR3s include the opening cysteine and the closing phenylalanine or tryptophan. D genes are given only for firm matches. Size is omitted from some rows. Given values are once, few, many or a class for expanded clones.

v_call: TRBV5-6; d_call: TRBD1; j_call: TRBJ2-7; clone_size: few; cdr3_nt: TGTGCCAGCAGCCACGGGACAGGGGGCGGACTAGCCTTCTACGAGCAGTACTTC; cdr3_aa: CASSHGTGGGLAFYEQYF
v_call: TRBV7-3; d_call: TRBD1; j_call: TRBJ2-2; clone_size: NA; cdr3_nt: TGTGCCAGCAGCTCGGACAGGGCTGTCGGGGAGCTGTTTTTT; cdr3_aa: CASSSDRAVGELFF
v_call: TRBV23-1; d_call: TRBD1; j_call: TRBJ1-5; clone_size: NA; cdr3_nt: TGCGCCAGCAGTCAGACCGGACAGGGGAGGTACGGTAATCAGCCCCAGCATTTT; cdr3_aa: CASSQTGQGRYGNQPQHF
v_call: TRBV6-5; d_call: TRBD2; j_call: TRBJ2-1; clone_size: NA; cdr3_nt: TGTGCCAGCAGTTCCCTTCGGCGGGAGCACAATGAGCAGTTCTTC; cdr3_aa: CASSSLRREHNEQFF
v_call: TRBV29-1; d_call: NA; j_call: TRBJ2-5; clone_size: few; cdr3_nt: TGCAGCGTAAACGGAGCGCAGGAGACCCAGTACTTC; cdr3_aa: CSVNGAQETQYF
v_call: TRBV2; d_call: NA; j_call: TRBJ2-1; clone_size: few; cdr3_nt: TGTGCCAGCAGTGTGCGGGTGATCTCCTACAATGAGCAGTTCTTC; cdr3_aa: CASSVRVISYNEQFF
v_call: TRBV11-2; d_call: TRBD1; j_call: TRBJ2-5; clone_size: few; cdr3_nt: TGTGCCAGCAGCTTCGGGACAGGGGCCCCCGAGACCCAGTACTTC; cdr3_aa: CASSFGTGAPETQYF
v_call: TRBV4-2; d_call: NA; j_call: TRBJ2-3; clone_size: NA; cdr3_nt: TGTGCCAGCAGCCAACTCAACCCCGGGGGAACAGATACGCAGTATTTT; cdr3_aa: CASSQLNPGGTDTQYF
v_call: TRBV4-3; d_call: NA; j_call: TRBJ2-1; clone_size: NA; cdr3_nt: TGCGCCAGCAGCCAAGAACGATGGCTTGATGAGCAGTTCTTC; cdr3_aa: CASSQERWLDEQFF
v_call: TRBV7-8; d_call: TRBD1; j_call: TRBJ1-2; clone_size: NA; cdr3_nt: TGTGCCAGCATGGACAGGGAGGGGAACAACTATGGCTACACCTTC; cdr3_aa: CASMDREGNNYGYTF
v_call: TRBV4-3; d_call: TRBD2; j_call: TRBJ2-1; clone_size: few; cdr3_nt: TGCGCCAGCAGCCAGGACGCGGGACTAGCGGCGAGGAATGAGCAGTTCTTC; cdr3_aa: CASSQDAGLAARNEQFF
v_call: TRBV27; d_call: NA; j_call: TRBJ2-2; clone_size: NA; cdr3_nt: TGTGCCAGTAAGGAGATGGTCGGGGAGCTGTTTTTT; cdr3_aa: CASKEMVGELFF
v_call: TRBV5-4; d_call: TRBD1; j_call: TRBJ2-5; clone_size: NA; cdr3_nt: TGTGCCAGCAGCTTGGCACAGGGGGTTCCGTACCAAGAGACCCAGTACTTC; cdr3_aa: CASSLAQGVPYQETQYF
v_call: TRBV5-1; d_call: TRBD2; j_call: TRBJ2-3; clone_size: few; cdr3_nt: TGCGCCAGCAGCTTTCGCCCAGCGGGGAGCACAGATACGCAGTATTTT; cdr3_aa: CASSFRPAGSTDTQYF
v_call: TRBV5-1; d_call: TRBD2; j_call: TRBJ2-1; clone_size: few; cdr3_nt: TGCGCCAGCAGCTTGGTAGGTAGCGGGAGTTACAATGAGCAGTTCTTC; cdr3_aa: CASSLVGSGSYNEQFF
v_call: TRBV19; d_call: NA; j_call: TRBJ1-1; clone_size: few; cdr3_nt: TGTGCCAGTAGCCGACAAGGACGGACTACTGAAGCTTTCTTT; cdr3_aa: CASSRQGRTTEAFF
v_call: TRBV2; d_call: TRBD2; j_call: TRBJ2-1; clone_size: few; cdr3_nt: TGTGCCAGCAGTGGATCGGCGGGAGGGCGGAGCTCCTACAATGAGCAGTTCTTC; cdr3_aa: CASSGSAGGRSSYNEQFF
v_call: TRBV18; d_call: TRBD1; j_call: TRBJ2-1; clone_size: few; cdr3_nt: TGTGCCAGCTCTCTCCGGACAGGGACCTACAATGAGCAGTTCTTC; cdr3_aa: CASSLRTGTYNEQFF
v_call: TRBV15; d_call: TRBD2; j_call: TRBJ2-3; clone_size: few; cdr3_nt: TGTGCCACCAGCCCCGGGACTACTAGCACAGATACGCAGTATTTT; cdr3_aa: CATSPGTTSTDTQYF
v_call: TRBV5-1; d_call: NA; j_call: TRBJ2-1; clone_size: few; cdr3_nt: TGCGCCAGCAGCTTGGAAGCCAATGAGCAGTTCTTC; cdr3_aa: CASSLEANEQFF
v_call: TRBV9; d_call: NA; j_call: TRBJ2-7; clone_size: NA; cdr3_nt: TGTGCCAGCAGCGTAGGTCAGAACACCTACGAGCAGTACTTC; cdr3_aa: CASSVGQNTYEQYF
v_call: TRBV7-2; d_call: TRBD1; j_call: TRBJ2-7; clone_size: NA; cdr3_nt: TGTGCCAGCAGCTTAGCGGGCGGGACAGGGTGGCGCGAGCAGTACTTC; cdr3_aa: CASSLAGGTGWREQYF